This T cell receptor (beta chain) was captured in a study of T cells in Graves' hyperthyroidism and ophthalmopathy. The wider study: Peripheral blood sampling occurred at initial diagnosis, before any treatment. Broader study findings: In simple terms, a model built on 13 V-J features told ophthalmopathy apart from stable hyperthyroidism.

Subjects aged 18 to 65 presented with newly diagnosed hyperthyroidism of less than 2 months' duration. Blood sampling occurred at first hyperthyroidism diagnosis, ahead of any ophthalmopathy symptoms. The V end was cut by 0 bases, the J end by 9 bases, with 11 bases between. The CDR3 has 13 residues. Per germline, CDR1 SGHRS and CDR2 YFSETQ. Notes on this clonotype: Its antigen is still unknown.

From RNA transcripts, TCR beta CDR3 regions were amplified. Carried out on the TCR CDR3, a first-round RT-PCR used the HTBI primer set. TCRdb used MiXCR to reprocess the multiplex PCR reads, holding one entry per CDR3 protein. The sample carries around 290,000 distinct CDR3 sequences, 10% to 15% recorded once. This TCR derives from a woman in her 30s with Graves' hyperthyroidism that later progressed to Graves' ophthalmopathy. Material: blood. V is TRBV5-1 and J is TRBJ2-3; no clear D. The CDR3 sequence is CASSLDLGRTQYF. The CDR3 DNA reads as TGCGCCAGCAGCTTGGACCTGGGTCGGACGCAGTATTTT.